Listed here are 32 T cell receptor beta chains from one sample, sequenced in a study of blood T cell repertoires in COVID-19 (dated by TCRdb to about 2020). The method behind the library was the immunoSEQ multiplex PCR assay. The table comes from immuneACCESS by way of TCRdb, which keeps in-frame sequences with V and J called. Part of the clones is missing from these tables; in studies checked, under half for an unresolved V gene and the rest for unknown reasons. In all, the sample holds about 190,000 clones, and roughly 80% of those were seen once. The leading ten clones occupy 6.9% of the sample. The specimen was peripheral blood. These receptor sequences come from a man aged 55 to 69 with acute or convalescent COVID-19.

This chain uses TRBV19 with TRBJ2-6, with D perhaps matching TRBD1 (6 bases). The V gene's germline CDR1 is LNHDA and CDR2 SQIVND (reference sequence). V was pared by 6 bases and J by 1 base, with 10 bases between. This CDR3 region has 15 residues. The CDR3 here is CASRGRGSGANVLTF. The CDR3 DNA reads as TGTGCCAGTAGGGGCAGGGGATCTGGGGCCAACGTCCTGACTTTC.

The chain joins TRBV13 to TRBJ1-2; TRBD1 aligns across 8 bases. CDR1 is PRHDT, CDR2 FYEKMQ, per germline (reference sequence). The J segment lost 8 bases and the V segment lost 5 bases, leaving 7 bases of the junction unmatched. The CDR3 sequence is 13 residues long. The CDR3 DNA reads as TGTGCCAGCAGCCCAGGACAGGGAGACGGCTACACCTTC. Its protein product is CASSPGQGDGYTF.

A few counts support this clone. The CDR3 reads CASSRRTSYEQYF. The CDR3 nucleotides read TGTGCCAGCAGCCGGCGGACTAGCTACGAGCAGTACTTC. This chain uses TRBV7-2 with TRBJ2-7, with 7 positions matching TRBD2. The CDR3 extends over 13 amino acids. Germline V gene sequence: CDR1 SGHTA, CDR2 FQGNSA. V was pared by 5 bases and J by 3 bases, with 4 bases of the junction left unmatched.

This clone was counted a single time. The chain links TRBV29-1 to TRBJ2-3; 7 nucleotides agree with TRBD2. The germline V gene encodes CDR1 SQVTM and CDR2 ANQGSEA. With V trimmed by 6 bases and J by 4 bases, 7 bases remained unmatched. This CDR3 spans 13 amino acids. For the CDR3, the DNA is TGCAGCGTGGAGAGGACTAGGGCAGATACGCAGTATTTT. This translates into CSVERTRADTQYF.

The V call is TRBV5-1, the J call TRBJ1-6; 8 bases are shared with TRBD1. J was trimmed by 6 bases and V by 4 bases; bases with no gene match: 6. Germline CDR1 is SGHRS and CDR2 is YFSETQ. This CDR3 is 15 amino acids long. The chain's CDR3 is CASSVYGQGNSPLHF. The CDR3 DNA reads as TGCGCCAGCAGCGTCTACGGACAGGGTAATTCACCCCTCCACTTT.

This clone occurred once. The genes are TRBV5-1 and TRBJ1-1, with TRBD1 matching over 7 bases. The CDR3 spans 15 residues. CDR1 SGHRS and CDR2 YFSETQ come from the germline V gene. The V and J ends lost 1 base and 1 base, in that order; junction bases with no gene match: 4. CDR3 sequence (DNA): TGCGCCAGCAGCTTGAGGTCAGGGGGGAACACTGAAGCTTTCTTT. Translated, it gives CASSLRSGGNTEAFF. The whole variable domain, filled in from reference TRBV5-1 and TRBJ1-1, reads KAGVTQTPRYLIKTRGQQVTLSCSPISGHRSVSWYQQTPGQGLQFLFEYFSETQRNKGNFPGRFSGRQFSNSRSEMNVSTLELGDSALYLCASSLRSGGNTEAFFGQGTRLTVV.

This clone was seen a single time. The rearrangement uses TRBV4-2 and TRBJ2-5, with D perhaps TRBD2 (6 bases). V was trimmed by 1 base and J by 2 bases, leaving 14 bases between them. CDR1 LGHNA and CDR2 YNFKEQ come from the germline V gene. The CDR3 is 16 residues long. The DNA of the CDR3 is TGTGCCAGCAGCCAAGGGGCGAATAGCGGACAAGAGACCCAGTACTTC. This translates into CASSQGANSGQETQYF.

The V and J genes are TRBV6-2 or TRBV6-3 and TRBJ1-1; TRBD1 agrees at 9 bases. Trimming removed 6 bases from V and 5 bases from J; junction bases left unmatched: 4. The CDR3 consists of 13 residues. Germline loops: CDR1 MNHEY, CDR2 SVGEGT. The CDR3: CASSDRGGTEAFF. The CDR3 region has the DNA TGTGCCAGCAGCGACAGGGGGGGGACTGAAGCTTTCTTT.

This clone was observed a few times. The J gene is TRBJ1-5, the V gene TRBV30; 8 bases match TRBD1. The germline V gene has CDR1 GTSNPN and CDR2 SVGIG (reference sequence). The CDR3 totals 15 residues. Trimming cost V 3 bases and J 2 bases; bases outside gene matches: 6. The CDR3 DNA reads as TGTGCCTGGAGGCGTTCGGACAGGGGCAATCAGCCCCAGCATTTT. Its protein product is CAWRRSDRGNQPQHF.

The chain employs TRBV11-2 and TRBJ1-2, with a weak D call TRBD1 (6 bases). V dropped 0 bases and J dropped 4 bases, with 12 bases sitting between them. The CDR3 runs to 15 residues. CDR1 is SGHAT, CDR2 FQNNGV, per germline. CDR3 in DNA: TGTGCCAGCAGCTTAGATTCAGGGGTAACCTATGGCTACACCTTC. Residues: CASSLDSGVTYGYTF.

A single count supports this clone. V gene TRBV6-2 or TRBV6-3 combines with J gene TRBJ2-7; TRBD2 matches 8 bases. V shed 2 bases and J 0 bases; nucleotides not matched to a gene: 6. Germline CDR1 is MNHEY and CDR2 is SVGEGT. CDR3 length: 16 amino acids. The CDR3 nucleotides read TGTGCCAGCAGTTACGGCAGCGGGAGAGGCTCCTACGAGCAGTACTTC. Translation: CASSYGSGRGSYEQYF.

CDR3 sequence (DNA): TGTGCCAGCAGTTACTCGGCGGGCCCCAATGAGCAGTTCTTC. It yields the protein CASSYSAGPNEQFF. The chain links TRBV6-5 to TRBJ2-1, with D possibly TRBD2 on 5 matching bases. Trimming pared 0 bases from V and 6 bases from J, leaving 9 bases between. Germline CDR1 MNHEY, CDR2 SVGAGI. This CDR3 is 14 amino acids long.

The chain uses TRBV6-2 or TRBV6-3 and TRBJ1-5; D possibly corresponds to TRBD1 (5 bases). The V end was cut by 0 bases, the J end by 5 bases, with 14 bases between. Per the germline V gene, CDR1 is MNHEY and CDR2 is SVGEGT. The CDR3 loop spans 16 amino acids. The DNA for the CDR3 is TGTGCCAGCAGTTACTCAGGGCCAGGGATTCATCAGCCCCAGCATTTT. Amino acid sequence: CASSYSGPGIHQPQHF.

The chain joins TRBV13 to TRBJ2-1; the match to TRBD2 covers 7 bases. J gave up 0 bases and V 5 bases, and 10 bases lay outside the gene matches. The CDR3 runs to 17 residues. The germline V gene has CDR1 PRHDT and CDR2 FYEKMQ (reference sequence). The CDR3 protein is CASSRLAERGSYNEQFF. Here the CDR3 DNA reads TGTGCCAGCAGCCGACTAGCCGAACGCGGCTCCTACAATGAGCAGTTCTTC.

The J gene is TRBJ2-5, the V gene TRBV5-1; 10 bases agree with TRBD1. V shed 2 bases and J 3 bases; nucleotides not matched to a gene: 1. This CDR3 has 14 amino acids. Germline V gene lookup returns CDR1 SGHRS and CDR2 YFSETQ. Here the CDR3 reads CASSFGTGEETQYF. The CDR3 DNA reads TGCGCCAGCAGCTTCGGGACAGGGGAAGAGACCCAGTACTTC.

This chain links TRBV3-1 (or the pseudogene TRBV3-2) with TRBJ1-1; D remains unclear. The CDR3 covers 14 residues. In germline, CDR1 is LGHDT, CDR2 YNNKEL (reference sequence). V was clipped by 1 base and J by 2 bases, with 8 bases between them. CDR3 coding DNA: TGTGCCAGCAGCCAAGCATACAGAAACACTGAAGCTTTCTTT. This codes for CASSQAYRNTEAFF.

The J gene is TRBJ1-2, the V gene TRBV4-3; TRBD1 matches 7 bases. V dropped 0 bases and J dropped 3; count of bases not matched to a gene: 4. Germline assignment: CDR1 LGHNA and CDR2 YSLEER. The CDR3 is 15 residues long. The CDR3 spells CASSQEGTDYYGYTF. The CDR3 bases are TGCGCCAGCAGCCAAGAAGGGACAGACTACTATGGCTACACCTTC.

The chain's CDR3 is CASSLVGGAYQETQYF. CDR3 nucleotides: TGTGCCAGCAGCTTAGTGGGGGGGGCGTACCAAGAGACCCAGTACTTC. The V and J genes are TRBV7-2 and TRBJ2-5; TRBD2 might be the D (7 bases). Germline V CDR1 and CDR2: SGHTA, FQGNSA. The V and J ends lost 1 base and 0 bases respectively, with 12 bases between them. The CDR3 spans 16 residues.

The chain couples TRBV7-3 to TRBJ2-1; tentatively, D is TRBD1 (6 bases). V gave up 5 bases and J gave up 10 bases, with 12 bases separating them. Germline V gives CDR1 SGHTA, CDR2 FQGTGA. The CDR3 contains 12 residues. The CDR3 DNA sequence: TGTGCCAGCAGCATCACACAGGGAGAGCAGTTCTTC. Its protein is CASSITQGEQFF.

The V and J genes are TRBV2 and TRBJ1-4; tentatively, D is TRBD1 (6 bases). Germline V CDR1 and CDR2: SNHLY, FYNNEI. The CDR3 length is 14 residues. The germline V and J ends were trimmed by 8 bases and 7 bases, with 17 bases remaining between them. CDR3 in DNA: TGTGCCAGCGTGGGGGGGCAAGGGACTGAAAAACTGTTTTTT. It specifies CASVGGQGTEKLFF.

Details on this clone: Other DNA sequences in the same sample also yield this CDR3. This chain links TRBV3-1 (or the pseudogene TRBV3-2) with TRBJ1-5, with D unclear. This CDR3 spans 13 amino acids. Deletions cut 1 base from V and 4 bases from J, with 5 bases between. Per the germline V gene, CDR1 is LGHDT and CDR2 is YNNKEL (reference sequence). The CDR3 loop is CASSQVSNQPQHF. The DNA for the CDR3 is TGTGCCAGCAGCCAAGTGAGTAATCAGCCCCAGCATTTT.

The table lists this clone with a count of one. The V gene is TRBV9, the J gene TRBJ1-5; the match to TRBD1 covers 7 bases. Germline values: CDR1 SGDLS, CDR2 YYNGEE. J was trimmed by 6 bases and V by 0 bases; bases with no gene match: 6. There are 15 residues in the CDR3. The CDR3 DNA sequence: TGTGCCAGCAGCGTAGTTAAGGGGGCTTGTCAGCCCCAGCATTTT. Residues: CASSVVKGACQPQHF.

CDR3 loop: CASSAGTGGNYGYTF. The CDR3 nucleotides are TGTGCCAGCAGCGCCGGGACAGGGGGCAACTATGGCTACACCTTC. J is TRBJ1-2 and V is TRBV9, with 12 bases aligning to TRBD1. CDR3 length: 15 residues. Germline lookup yields CDR1 SGDLS and CDR2 YYNGEE. Trimming at V came to 3 bases and at J to 2 bases, leaving 2 bases not matched to a gene.

The rearrangement links TRBV5-8 to TRBJ2-1; D remains unclear. The CDR3 spans 14 residues. The V and J ends lost 0 bases and 8 bases respectively, with 12 bases between them. From germline, CDR1 is SGHTS and CDR2 YDEGEE. For the CDR3, the DNA is TGTGCCAGCAGCTTGGTGCCGGGTAACTATGAGCAGTTCTTC. Protein sequence: CASSLVPGNYEQFF.

This clone was seen only a few times. The J gene is TRBJ2-3, the V gene TRBV7-2; 8 bases agree with TRBD2. The CDR3 is 18 amino acids. V gave up 0 bases and J gave up 1 base; unmatched junction bases: 9. Germline V lookup: CDR1 SGHTA, CDR2 FQGNSA. The DNA for the CDR3 is TGTGCCAGCAGCTTAGCGACAGTAGCGGGATCCCGCACAGATACGCAGTATTTT. Translating gives CASSLATVAGSRTDTQYF. The whole variable domain, remainder taken from reference TRBV7-2 and TRBJ2-3, is GAGVSQSPSNKVTEKGKDVELRCDPISGHTALYWYRQSLGQGLEFLIYFQGNSAPDKSGLPSDRFSAERTGGSVSTLTIQRTQQEDSAVYLCASSLATVAGSRTDTQYFGPGTRLTVL.

The chain uses TRBV7-3 and TRBJ2-3, with D possibly TRBD2 on 5 matching bases. The CDR3 has 16 residues. Germline V gene data show CDR1 as SGHTA and CDR2 as FQGTGA. The V end lost 5 bases, the J end lost 2 bases, and 17 bases lay between the germline ends. CDR3 region: CASSPEASGDTDTQYF. CDR3 nucleotides: TGTGCCAGCAGCCCAGAGGCAAGCGGAGACACAGATACGCAGTATTTT.

The V call is TRBV27, the J call TRBJ2-1; no clear D gene. The germline gives CDR1 MNHEY, CDR2 SMNVEV (reference sequence). Trimming took 0 bases from V and 7 from J, leaving 7 bases between them. CDR3 size: 13 residues. In nucleotides, the CDR3 is TGTGCCAGCAGTTTATCAGCGTGGAATGAGCAGTTCTTC. The encoded protein is CASSLSAWNEQFF.

The V gene is TRBV25-1, the J gene TRBJ2-1, with D possibly matching TRBD2 (6 bases). V was trimmed by 1 base and J by 7 bases, leaving 17 bases between them. Germline V gives CDR1 MGHDK, CDR2 SYGVNS. This CDR3 has 16 amino acids. This CDR3 is CASSELKTGVKNEQFF. As DNA, the CDR3 is TGTGCCAGCAGTGAATTAAAAACGGGAGTAAAAAATGAGCAGTTCTTC.

A word on this clone: Other DNA sequences from this sample encode an identical CDR3 as well. The chain uses TRBV6-5 and TRBJ1-2; a possible D gene is TRBD1 (5 bases). The length of the CDR3 is 13 residues. The germline CDR1 and CDR2 sequences are MNHEY and SVGAGI. The V and J ends lost 3 bases and 2 bases respectively, with 7 bases between them. The CDR3 DNA is TGTGCCAGCAGTTATGGGGGGAACTATGGCTACACCTTC. Its translation: CASSYGGNYGYTF.

The rearrangement uses TRBV5-4 and TRBJ1-5, with a possible D match to TRBD1 (5 bases). Germline-derived CDR1 and CDR2 are SGHNT and YYREEE (reference sequence). The CDR3 has 13 residues. Trimming stripped 3 bases from V and 4 bases from J, with 8 bases between. The DNA for the CDR3 is TGTGCCAGCAGCTCCGACAGTAATCAGCCCCAGCATTTT. Protein: CASSSDSNQPQHF.

The genes are TRBV30 and TRBJ1-4; 10 bases fit TRBD1. Germline V gene data show CDR1 as GTSNPN and CDR2 as SVGIG (reference sequence). Trimming removed 5 bases from V and 3 bases from J; junction bases left unmatched: 12. The CDR3 is 17 amino acids. Here the CDR3 DNA reads TGTGCCTGGGGGACTTGGGACAGGGGATCCGCTAATGAAAAACTGTTTTTT. Translating gives CAWGTWDRGSANEKLFF. The full variable domain, in which reference TRBV30 and TRBJ1-4 provide the parts outside the CDR3, is SQTIHQWPATLVQPVGSPLSLECTVEGTSNPNLYWYRQAAGRGLQLLFYSVGIGQISSEVPQNLSASRPQDRQFILSSKKLLLSDSGFYLCAWGTWDRGSANEKLFFGSGTQLSVL.

V and J are TRBV3-1 (or the pseudogene TRBV3-2) and TRBJ2-3; 9 bases align to TRBD1. CDR3 length: 18 residues. Per the germline V gene, CDR1 is LGHDT and CDR2 is YNNKEL (reference sequence). V trimming: 1 base; J trimming: 3 bases; junction bases outside the gene matches: 11. The CDR3 bases are TGTGCCAGCAGCCAAGGGAGGGGGGACAGGGAGGGAACAGATACGCAGTATTTT. Amino acids: CASSQGRGDREGTDTQYF.